This T cell receptor beta chain comes out of a study of T cell changes during pregnancy in multiple sclerosis. This CDR3 is built from 17 residues. V dropped 4 bases and J dropped 8; count of bases not matched to a gene: 12. Germline CDR1 MDHEN, CDR2 SYDVKM. The method was immunoSEQ multiplex PCR; TCRdb's version includes in-frame clones alone and lacks a portion of them. The data contain fewer than 60,000 clones, approximately 91% of them seen just once; the ten biggest clones take up more than 8.5%. The sequences come from CD8+ T cells from peripheral blood mononuclear cells, collected after pregnancy. This clonotype was sampled from a female donor with multiple sclerosis, enrolled in a pregnancy study. This chain joins TRBV28 and TRBJ2-1, with TRBD2 matching over 12 bases. CDR3 residues: CASSSSSALAGGYEQFF. The CDR3 DNA reads TGTGCCAGCAGTTCCTCATCAGCACTAGCGGGGGGCTATGAGCAGTTCTTC.